The 4 T cell receptor beta chains reported below all come from one sample, sequenced in a study of T cell responses to AZD1222 COVID-19 vaccine. Assay used: immunoSEQ multiplex PCR; TCRdb lists only in-frame clones, some missing. The sample has around 50,000 clones, about 80% seen once. Sequences were derived from peripheral blood, sampled on day 0 of AZD1222 vaccination. The receptors shown here come from an adult in good health.

This chain uses TRBV7-6 with TRBJ1-5, with D possibly TRBD1 on 5 matching bases. CDR1 SGHVS and CDR2 FNYEAQ come from the germline V gene. The CDR3 contains 15 residues. V shed 1 base and J shed 4 bases, with 11 bases lying between them. CDR3 sequence: CASSLDQGFNQPQHF. CDR3 coding DNA: TGTGCCAGCAGCTTAGATCAGGGCTTTAATCAGCCCCAGCATTTT.

The gene calls are TRBV27 and TRBJ2-2, with D possibly being TRBD1 or TRBD2 (5 bases each). CDR3 length: 15 residues. The germline V gene encodes CDR1 MNHEY and CDR2 SMNVEV (reference sequence). Deletions cut 8 bases from V and 5 bases from J, with 18 bases between. In nucleotides, the CDR3 is TGTGCCAGCTCCGGGACGCTAGTTCCGACCGGGGAGCTGTTTTTT. Residues: CASSGTLVPTGELFF.

This clone was observed once. The V and J genes are TRBV6-5 and TRBJ1-1; D unresolved. The CDR3 loop spans 12 amino acids. Germline V lookup: CDR1 MNHEY, CDR2 SVGAGI. The V end lost 6 bases, the J end lost 10 bases, and 15 bases lay between the germline ends. The chain's CDR3 is CASSWEHLAAFF. CDR3 sequence (DNA): TGTGCCAGCAGCTGGGAGCACCTGGCAGCTTTCTTT.

This clone was counted between two and nine times. This chain connects TRBV6-5 to TRBJ2-7; D is unclear. Trimming cost V 2 bases and J 6 bases, with 11 bases left between them. In germline, CDR1 is MNHEY, CDR2 SVGAGI. This CDR3 is 13 amino acids long. For the CDR3, the DNA is TGTGCCAGCAGTTACGGGGAAGGGCTCGAGCAGTACTTC. Its protein product is CASSYGEGLEQYF.